A selection of T cell receptor beta chains follows, all from one sample in a study of blood T cell repertoires in COVID-19. TCRdb keeps only in-frame clones here, not all; method: immunoSEQ multiplex PCR. The sample has roughly 280,000 clones; roughly 86% are singletons. Sequenced: peripheral blood. These receptors originate from a woman under 40 with COVID-19, enrolled during active disease. Both conserved end residues are part of each CDR3. The D gene is left open where the match is weak. Not all rows give a size; the values are once, few, many and, for expanded clones, a class.

.	TRBD1	TRBJ1-3	TRBV24-1	TGTGCCACCAGTGACCCCCGGACAGGGGCGGGAAACACCATATATTTT	CATSDPRTGAGNTIYF
.	TRBD2	TRBJ2-3	TRBV15	TGTGCCACCAGCAGAGTTGGGCCCCAAGGGACTAGCGGGAGGAAGGCAGATACGCAGTATTTT	CATSRVGPQGTSGRKADTQYF
.	.	TRBJ1-2	TRBV5-4	TGTGCCAGCAGCCTTGGAGGAAATCTCGTCTATGGCTACACCTTC	CASSLGGNLVYGYTF
.	TRBD1	TRBJ1-6	TRBV11-2	TGTGCCAGCAGCTACCGGGACAGGATGGATAATTCACCCCTCCACTTT	CASSYRDRMDNSPLHF
.	TRBD1	TRBJ2-7	TRBV6-1	TGTGCCAGCAGACCGGGACAGTCCCACGAGCAGTACTTC	CASRPGQSHEQYF
.	.	TRBJ2-2	TRBV6-1	TGTGCCAGCAGTGAAGGGGGCGACCGATACACCGGGGAGCTGTTTTTT	CASSEGGDRYTGELFF
.	.	TRBJ2-2	TRBV3-1/TRBV3-2	TGTGCCAGCAGCCCGACCGGGACACTTTTCGGGGAGCTGTTTTTT	CASSPTGTLFGELFF
.	.	TRBJ1-5	TRBV6-5	TGTGCCACCCGGACAGCTCGCGCCGGGGATCAGCCCCAGCATTTT	CATRTARAGDQPQHF
.	TRBD2	TRBJ2-5	TRBV9	TGTGCCAGCACCCGGGGGGGCTCGTTGGAGACCCAGTACTTC	CASTRGGSLETQYF
.	TRBD1	TRBJ1-6	TRBV5-1	TGCGCCAGCAGCCTGGGGACAGGGACTAATTCACCCCTCCACTTT	CASSLGTGTNSPLHF
.	TRBD2	TRBJ2-2	TRBV19	TGTGCCAGTAGGCTAGCGGGTGCGAGGACCGGGGAGCTGTTTTTT	CASRLAGARTGELFF
.	.	TRBJ2-3	TRBV2	TGTGCCAGCAGTCAAAACAGGGGGGGAGATACGCAGTATTTT	CASSQNRGGDTQYF
.	.	TRBJ1-3	TRBV29-1	TGCAGCGCACAGGGCTCTGGAAACACCATATATTTT	CSAQGSGNTIYF
once	.	TRBJ2-3	TRBV6-5	TGTGCCAGCAGTTCCTTGACTCTCAGCACAGATACGCAGTATTTT	CASSSLTLSTDTQYF
.	TRBD2	TRBJ2-7	TRBV5-1	TGCGCCAGCAGGCGGGAGTGGAGCTCCTACGAGCAGTACTTC	CASRREWSSYEQYF
.	TRBD1	TRBJ1-5	TRBV2	TGTGCCAGCTCTGGACAGGCCGGCAATCAGCCCCAGCATTTT	CASSGQAGNQPQHF
.	TRBD1	TRBJ2-4	TRBV5-1	TGCGCCAGCAGCTTTCCCGGGACAGGGGAAAACATTCAGTACTTC	CASSFPGTGENIQYF
.	TRBD1	TRBJ1-2	TRBV6-5	TGTGCCAGCAGTCGCGGACAGGGGGATGGCTACACCTTC	CASSRGQGDGYTF
.	TRBD2	TRBJ2-2	TRBV7-2	TGTGCCAGCAGCTCTATAGCGGGAGGGTATATCTCCGGGGAGCTGTTTTTT	CASSSIAGGYISGELFF
.	.	TRBJ2-1	TRBV7-9	TGTGCCAGCAGCTTAGTCGGGTCGGAGCAGCTCTTC	CASSLVGSEQLF
.	.	TRBJ1-5	TRBV6-5	TGTGCCAGCACGGGCAGGGAGGCGCAGCCCCAGCATTTT	CASTGREAQPQHF
.	.	TRBJ1-1	TRBV6-2/TRBV6-3	TGTGCCAGCAGTTATTTACACCCGAACACTGAAGCTTTCTTT	CASSYLHPNTEAFF
.	TRBD2	TRBJ2-1	TRBV7-9	TGTGCCAGCCACAGGGCCCTGCGGGAGGGCGGGGACAATGAGCAGTTCTTC	CASHRALREGGDNEQFF
.	.	TRBJ1-6	TRBV28	TGTGCCAGCAGTGACGGACAGCTCTATAATTCACCCCTCCACTTT	CASSDGQLYNSPLHF
.	TRBD1	TRBJ2-7	TRBV5-1	TGCGCCAGCAGCTTGAGACAGGGCCCTGTCTCCTACGAGCAGTACTTC	CASSLRQGPVSYEQYF
.	.	TRBJ1-4	TRBV3-1/TRBV3-2	TGTGCCAGCAGCCCACGCGGGGGGCACGGGGGAGAAAAACTGTTTTTT	CASSPRGGHGGEKLFF
once	.	TRBJ1-2	TRBV25-1	TGTGCCAGCAGTGAACTGGGACTGAACTATGGCTACACCTTC	CASSELGLNYGYTF
.	.	TRBJ2-5	TRBV20-1	TGCAGTGTTGCGGAAGAGACCCAGTACTTC	CSVAEETQYF
.	TRBD1	TRBJ1-5	TRBV5-1	TGCGCCAGCAGCGCGGACAGGGTTTTTGATCAGCCCCAGCATTTT	CASSADRVFDQPQHF
.	.	TRBJ1-6	TRBV11-2	TGTGCCAGCAACTCGGTGGAGACAGGCAATTCACCCCTCCACTTT	CASNSVETGNSPLHF
.	TRBD2	TRBJ2-1	TRBV9	TGTGCCAGCAGCGAAGGACTAGCGGGAGTGGTAGTCGATGAGCAGTTCTTC	CASSEGLAGVVVDEQFF
.	.	TRBJ2-7	TRBV19	TGTGCCACCGCAAGGGGGGGTGTTGACGAGCAGTACTTC	CATARGGVDEQYF
.	.	TRBJ2-1	TRBV19	TGTGCCAGTAGTATATCAGCGGCCCTTCACAATGAGCAGTTCTTC	CASSISAALHNEQFF
.	TRBD1	TRBJ2-2	TRBV24-1	TGTGCCACCAGTGATCCCTACAGGGGCACCGGGGAGCTGTTTTTT	CATSDPYRGTGELFF
.	.	TRBJ1-2	TRBV25-1	TGTGCCAGCAGTGAGGGGGGACGGCTAAACTATGGCTACACCTTC	CASSEGGRLNYGYTF
.	TRBD1	TRBJ1-1	TRBV7-2	TGTGCCAGCAGCTTAGCTAACAGGGGTAACACTGAAGCTTTCTTT	CASSLANRGNTEAFF
.	TRBD2	TRBJ2-3	TRBV5-1	TGCGCCAGCAGCTTAGGACTAGCGGGGGGCACAGATACGCAGTATTTT	CASSLGLAGGTDTQYF
.	.	TRBJ2-2	TRBV4-1	TGCGCCAGCAGCCTCTCGGGGAGAGAGATGACCGGGGAGCTGTTTTTT	CASSLSGREMTGELFF
.	.	TRBJ2-3	TRBV5-6	TGTGCCAGCAGCCGATCTTGGGGGGGCGGAGATACGCAGTATTTT	CASSRSWGGGDTQYF
.	.	TRBJ1-5	TRBV4-1	TGCGCCAGCAGCCAAGTAACAGGGAGCAATCAGCCCCAGCATTTT	CASSQVTGSNQPQHF
.	TRBD1	TRBJ1-4	TRBV5-1	TGCGCCAGCAGCGCTCCTGCCGGGACAGCTTATGAAAAACTGTTTTTT	CASSAPAGTAYEKLFF
.	TRBD1	TRBJ1-4	TRBV6-5	TGTGCCAGCAGTTTACAGGGGGGTAATGAAAAACTGTTTTTT	CASSLQGGNEKLFF
.	TRBD1	TRBJ1-4	TRBV19	TGTGCCACCCGCCGGGGGACAGCAACTAATGAAAAACTGTTTTTT	CATRRGTATNEKLFF
.	.	TRBJ2-3	TRBV10-3	TGTGCCATCAGTGGTTCTAGCAGCACAGATACGCAGTATTTT	CAISGSSSTDTQYF
.	TRBD2	TRBJ2-7	TRBV13	TGTGCCAGCAGCCCCGGAGGGACTAGCGGGACAACTTACGAGCAGTACTTC	CASSPGGTSGTTYEQYF
.	TRBD2	TRBJ2-2	TRBV4-1	TGCGCCAGCAGCCCGGGAGGTGGCTGGTCGAACACCGGGGAGCTGTTTTTT	CASSPGGGWSNTGELFF
.	.	TRBJ1-2	TRBV2	TGTGCCAGCAGAACCAGGGTCGGGGGTGGCTACACCTTC	CASRTRVGGGYTF